Below, 23 T cell receptor beta chains from the same sample are listed, as sequenced in a study of T cell responses to AZD1222 COVID-19 vaccine. Method: immunoSEQ multiplex PCR; TCRdb's copy keeps in-frame clones and lacks some. The sample has some 130,000 clones; over 65% are singletons. This material consisted of peripheral blood, taken on day 0 of AZD1222 vaccination. Every receptor here comes from an adult in good health.

J is TRBJ2-5 and V is TRBV24-1; D might be TRBD2 (5 bases). The V and J ends lost 5 bases and 7 bases respectively, with 19 bases between them. Germline CDR1 KGHDR, CDR2 SFDVKD. This CDR3 is built from 15 residues. CDR3 DNA sequence: TGTGCCACCAGTGTGGCAGCGGCGGCGTCGACGACCCAGTACTTC. Translating it yields CATSVAAAASTTQYF.

The V call is TRBV5-4, the J call TRBJ2-1, with 7 bases matching TRBD2. V lost 2 bases and J lost 6; bases outside the gene matches: 2. CDR1 and CDR2 from the germline V gene are SGHNT and YYREEE (reference sequence). The CDR3 extends over 13 amino acids. The CDR3 bases are TGTGCCAGCAGCTTAGCGGGGTTCAATGAGCAGTTCTTC. As protein: CASSLAGFNEQFF.

V and J are TRBV5-6 and TRBJ1-5; tentatively, D is TRBD1 (6 bases). The length of the CDR3 is 15 residues. Germline V CDR1 and CDR2: SGHDT, YYEEEE. Between the trimmed V and J ends, which lost 2 bases and 1 base, there was a span of 10 bases. The chain's CDR3 is CASSLQGRSNQPQHF. The CDR3 region has the DNA TGTGCCAGCAGCTTACAGGGTAGGAGCAATCAGCCCCAGCATTTT.

The chain uses TRBV2 and TRBJ1-2; D possibly corresponds to TRBD1 (5 bases). The CDR3 covers 13 residues. Germline V lookup: CDR1 SNHLY, CDR2 FYNNEI. The V and J ends lost 4 bases and 3 bases respectively, with 9 bases between them. The DNA of the CDR3 is TGTGCCAGCAGTGCAGGGTTCGACTATGGCTACACCTTC. Translated: CASSAGFDYGYTF.

V gene TRBV29-1 combines with J gene TRBJ2-2; a possible D gene is TRBD1 (6 bases). Trimming removed 7 bases from V and 1 base from J, with 13 bases in between. In germline, CDR1 is SQVTM, CDR2 ANQGSEA. The CDR3 has 14 residues. The CDR3 protein is CSAGQRRNTGELFF. CDR3 sequence (DNA): TGCAGCGCTGGACAGCGACGGAACACCGGGGAGCTGTTTTTT.

V is TRBV2 and J is TRBJ2-3; D call uncertain. CDR3 size: 14 residues. CDR1 is SNHLY and CDR2 is FYNNEI in the germline V gene. V was shortened by 6 bases and J by 6 bases, with 16 bases between the two germline ends. CDR3 nucleotide sequence: TGTGCCAGCAGCATAGGACCGGCGAGGGATACGCAGTATTTT. It codes for CASSIGPARDTQYF.

The CDR3 is CSVGTMRTGSQEQYF. CDR3 DNA sequence: TGCAGCGTTGGTACTATGAGGACAGGGTCTCAGGAGCAGTACTTC. V is TRBV29-1 and J is TRBJ2-7; TRBD1 aligns across 8 bases. Trimming cost V 4 bases and J 7 bases; bases outside gene matches: 15. The CDR3 is 15 amino acids. The V gene's germline CDR1 is SQVTM and CDR2 ANQGSEA.

The CDR3, as DNA: TGTGCCAGTAGTATAGATGCGGTGACGGGGGGAAACACCATATATTTT. This gives the protein CASSIDAVTGGNTIYF. The chain is built from TRBV19 and TRBJ1-3; D is unresolved. Trimming removed 0 bases from V and 4 bases from J, with 13 bases in between. CDR1 LNHDA and CDR2 SQIVND come from the germline V gene (reference sequence). The CDR3 is 16 residues long.

The chain joins TRBV5-4 to TRBJ1-5; 7 bases line up with TRBD1. Germline V gene lookup returns CDR1 SGHNT and CDR2 YYREEE (reference sequence). The CDR3 loop spans 16 amino acids. V lost 4 bases, J lost 1 base, and 8 bases stayed unmatched. The CDR3 nucleotides are TGTGCCAGCAGCCAGGGGGGGGAATCGAGCAATCAGCCCCAGCATTTT. As protein: CASSQGGESSNQPQHF.

The rearrangement joins TRBV5-1 to TRBJ1-1; TRBD1 agrees at 7 bases. CDR3 length equals 18 residues. The germline V gene has CDR1 SGHRS and CDR2 YFSETQ. After removal of 1 base from V and 2 bases from J, the junction contained 14 bases not matched to a gene. This CDR3 reads CASSLPRSSGQLNTEAFF. Written as DNA, the CDR3 is TGCGCCAGCAGCTTGCCCAGGTCATCGGGACAGCTAAACACTGAAGCTTTCTTT.

The rearrangement joins TRBV9 to TRBJ1-3, with TRBD1 identical over 9 bases. The CDR3 runs 18 residues. V was clipped by 2 bases and J by 0 bases; unmatched bases: 9. Germline V gene lookup returns CDR1 SGDLS and CDR2 YYNGEE. CDR3 DNA sequence: TGTGCCAGCAGCGTTACAGGGGGCTCGCTAATCTCTGGAAACACCATATATTTT. Encoded protein: CASSVTGGSLISGNTIYF.

This chain uses TRBV11-3 with TRBJ2-1; the D gene could be TRBD1 or TRBD2 (6 bases each). The V end lost 4 bases, the J end lost 5 bases, and 12 bases lay between the germline ends. Germline values: CDR1 SGHNT, CDR2 YENEEA. The CDR3 contains 14 residues. Here the CDR3 DNA reads TGTGCCAGCAGCTCTGGGGGGCCCGACAATGAGCAGTTCTTC. Protein: CASSSGGPDNEQFF.

The V and J genes are TRBV27 and TRBJ1-2, with D perhaps TRBD1 (5 bases). Germline assignment: CDR1 MNHEY and CDR2 SMNVEV (reference sequence). The CDR3 extends over 13 amino acids. V was clipped by 3 bases and J by 2 bases, with 7 bases between them. The CDR3 sequence: CASSFEGNYGYTF. CDR3 nucleotides: TGTGCCAGCAGTTTCGAGGGGAACTATGGCTACACCTTC.

The rearrangement joins TRBV28 to TRBJ1-2; 10 nucleotides agree with TRBD1. Per germline, CDR1 MDHEN and CDR2 SYDVKM. The V and J ends lost 7 bases and 0 bases, in that order; junction bases with no gene match: 11. The CDR3 is 17 amino acids. CDR3: CASIPLDRGVANYGYTF. CDR3 in DNA: TGTGCCAGCATTCCCTTGGACAGGGGGGTAGCTAACTATGGCTACACCTTC.

This rearrangement joins TRBV6-6 to TRBJ1-1, with D possibly TRBD1 on 6 matching bases. CDR3 length equals 17 residues. V lost 5 bases to trimming and J lost 11 bases, with 30 bases between them. The V gene's germline CDR1 is MNHNY and CDR2 SVGAGI (reference sequence). CDR3 sequence: CASSPETGIGLLVGAFF. The CDR3 bases are TGTGCCAGCAGTCCCGAAACAGGGATCGGGCTCCTTGTGGGGGCTTTCTTT.

The chain is built from TRBV9 and TRBJ2-1, with D hard to call. Between the trimmed V and J ends, which lost 0 bases and 9 bases, there was a span of 7 bases. This CDR3 comprises 12 residues. Germline lookup yields CDR1 SGDLS and CDR2 YYNGEE. The CDR3 sequence is CASSVATSEQFF. The CDR3 nucleotides read TGTGCCAGCAGCGTAGCTACGTCTGAGCAGTTCTTC.

V and J are TRBV9 and TRBJ1-5; D gene unclear. Trimming took off 4 bases at V and 3 bases at J, with 14 bases between the two ends. CDR3 length: 15 amino acids. Germline lookup yields CDR1 SGDLS and CDR2 YYNGEE. Here the CDR3 reads CASSSDGLPNQPQHF. Written as DNA, the CDR3 is TGTGCCAGCAGCTCGGACGGTCTACCCAATCAGCCCCAGCATTTT.

The J gene is TRBJ1-4, the V gene TRBV5-6; tentative D call: TRBD1 (6 bases). Per germline, CDR1 SGHDT and CDR2 YYEEEE. The CDR3 extends over 17 amino acids. V dropped 4 bases and J dropped 1 base, with 17 bases sitting between them. CDR3 region: CASSPRTALLTNEKLFF. In DNA form, the CDR3 reads TGTGCCAGCAGCCCCAGGACAGCTCTTTTAACTAATGAAAAACTGTTTTTT.

The genes are TRBV6-5 and TRBJ2-2; TRBD1 is a possible D gene (5 bases). Germline lookup yields CDR1 MNHEY and CDR2 SVGAGI. Trimming stripped 2 bases from V and 1 base from J, with 8 bases between. The CDR3 contains 15 residues. DNA for the CDR3: TGTGCCAGCAGTTACGACGGACAGAACACCGGGGAGCTGTTTTTT. Translated: CASSYDGQNTGELFF.

This chain joins TRBV9 and TRBJ1-6; D remains ambiguous. Germline CDR1 and CDR2: SGDLS and YYNGEE. The germline V and J ends were trimmed by 0 bases and 2 bases, with 9 bases remaining between them. The CDR3 has 16 residues. The CDR3, as DNA: TGTGCCAGCAGCGTAGAGAGCAGGACCTATAATTCACCCCTCCACTTT. It codes for CASSVESRTYNSPLHF.

The V call is TRBV28, the J call TRBJ1-3; no clear D. V was shortened by 3 bases and J by 2 bases, with 11 bases between the two germline ends. Per germline, CDR1 MDHEN and CDR2 SYDVKM. The CDR3 covers 15 residues. In nucleotides, the CDR3 is TGTGCCAGCAGTTTGGGGAAGAATACTGGAAACACCATATATTTT. It codes for CASSLGKNTGNTIYF.

The chain is built from TRBV14 and TRBJ1-6; D is possibly TRBD1 (5 bases). With 8 bases removed from V and 6 bases from J, the gap between germline ends came to 23 bases. The CDR3 has 17 amino acids. The germline V gene has CDR1 SGHDN and CDR2 FVKESK. CDR3 loop: CASCRSTVGVGNSPLHF. The CDR3 nucleotides are TGTGCCAGCTGTCGGTCTACGGTGGGGGTGGGTAATTCACCCCTCCACTTT.

J is TRBJ1-4 and V is TRBV18; D uncertain. The V gene's germline CDR1 is KGHSH and CDR2 LQKENI. This CDR3 comprises 16 residues. Trimming removed 3 bases from V and 4 bases from J, with 15 bases in between. The CDR3 nucleotides are TGTGCCAGCTCACCCTCTCCACAGACTCTTAATGAAAAACTGTTTTTT. Amino acids: CASSPSPQTLNEKLFF.